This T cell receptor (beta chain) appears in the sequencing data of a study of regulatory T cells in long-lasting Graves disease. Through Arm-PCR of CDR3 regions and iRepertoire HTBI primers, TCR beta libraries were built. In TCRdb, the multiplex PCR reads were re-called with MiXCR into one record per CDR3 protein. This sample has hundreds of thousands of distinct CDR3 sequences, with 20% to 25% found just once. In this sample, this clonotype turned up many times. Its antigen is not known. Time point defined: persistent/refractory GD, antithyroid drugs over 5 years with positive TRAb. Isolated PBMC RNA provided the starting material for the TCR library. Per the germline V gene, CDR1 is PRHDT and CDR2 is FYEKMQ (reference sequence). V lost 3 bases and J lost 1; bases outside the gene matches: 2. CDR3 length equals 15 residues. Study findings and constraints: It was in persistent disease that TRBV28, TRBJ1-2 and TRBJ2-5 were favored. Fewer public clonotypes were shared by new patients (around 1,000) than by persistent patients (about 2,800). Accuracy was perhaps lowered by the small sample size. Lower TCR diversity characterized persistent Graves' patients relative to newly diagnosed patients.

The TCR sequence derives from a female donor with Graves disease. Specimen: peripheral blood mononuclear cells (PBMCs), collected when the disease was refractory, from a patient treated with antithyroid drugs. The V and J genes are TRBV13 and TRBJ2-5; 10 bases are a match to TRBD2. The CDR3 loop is CASSFLAGAQETQYF. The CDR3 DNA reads TGTGCCAGCAGCTTCCTAGCGGGAGCCCAAGAGACCCAGTACTTC.